The rows below give T cell receptor beta chains drawn from one sample of a study of OX40 agonist ivuxolimab in advanced cancers. The data were produced by immunoSEQ multiplex PCR, yet TCRdb's version contains in-frame clones alone and is incomplete. The profile shows around 150,000 clones, under 95% of them singletons. The sequences come from CD4+ or CD8+ T cells sorted from blood, collected in a trial of the OX40 agonist ivuxolimab. The receptors were gathered from an adult with an advanced solid tumor such as melanoma, head and neck, liver or kidney cancer. Each CDR3 is given with its conserved first and last residue. A D gene is named only where the DNA matches it firmly. Only some rows state a clone size, as once, few, many or a class for expanded clones.

CDR3 DNA	CDR3 protein	V gene	J gene	D gene	clone size
TGTGCCAGCAGCGCTTCTAGCACAGATACGCAGTATTTT	CASSASSTDTQYF	TRBV9	TRBJ2-3	-	-
TGTGCCAGCAGCTACCTCTTGGGGGGTGAGCAGTTCTTC	CASSYLLGGEQFF	TRBV7-3	TRBJ2-1	-	-
TGTGCCAGCAGTTTATCCGGGGGCGCGGGCTATGGCTACACCTTC	CASSLSGGAGYGYTF	TRBV28	TRBJ1-2	-	-
TGCAGCGTCCATACAGCTAACTATGGCTACACCTTC	CSVHTANYGYTF	TRBV29-1	TRBJ1-2	-	-
TGTGCCAGCAGCCTCGGACAGGGATCCTACAATGAGCAGTTCTTC	CASSLGQGSYNEQFF	TRBV5-4	TRBJ2-1	TRBD1	-
TGTGCCAGCAGCACCCAGGGGTACACTGAAGCTTTCTTT	CASSTQGYTEAFF	TRBV2	TRBJ1-1	-	-
TGTGCCAGCAGCCCCGGACTAGGGCCCACAGATACGCAGTATTTT	CASSPGLGPTDTQYF	TRBV5-4	TRBJ2-3	TRBD2	-
TGCGCCAGCAGCTTGGCCGACAGGTCGGAGACCCAGTACTTC	CASSLADRSETQYF	TRBV5-1	TRBJ2-5	-	-
TGTGCCAGCCATAAGCGCGGGCGACGAGATTCACCCCTCCACTTT	CASHKRGRRDSPLHF	TRBV6-5	TRBJ1-6	-	-
TGCGCCAGCAGCTCTGAGGTAGCGGGCCCGAGGGGTGAGCAGTTCTTC	CASSSEVAGPRGEQFF	TRBV4-1	TRBJ2-1	TRBD2	-
TGTGCCAGCAGCTCAAGACTAGAGGCGTTCAATGAGCAGTTCTTC	CASSSRLEAFNEQFF	TRBV7-8	TRBJ2-1	-	-
TGCAGCGTTGAAGATCGGGGGCCTGACTATGGCTACACCTTC	CSVEDRGPDYGYTF	TRBV29-1	TRBJ1-2	-	-
TGTGCCAGCACTAGGGCTAGAACAGATACGCAGTATTTT	CASTRARTDTQYF	TRBV6-6	TRBJ2-3	-	-
TGCGCCAGCAGCCAAGAGGGACTAAGCGGGGGTCATTACAATGAGCAGTTCTTC	CASSQEGLSGGHYNEQFF	TRBV4-1	TRBJ2-1	TRBD2	-
TGCGCCAGCAGCCCCGGGACTAGCGGGGGTGGTGAGACCCAGTACTTC	CASSPGTSGGGETQYF	TRBV5-1	TRBJ2-5	TRBD2	-
TGTGCCAGCAGCTTACGGCAAGGGGAAAGGAATGAGCAGTTCTTC	CASSLRQGERNEQFF	TRBV11-1	TRBJ2-1	-	-
TGTGCCAGCATGGGGGACAGCCTCACAGATACGCAGTATTTT	CASMGDSLTDTQYF	TRBV6-5	TRBJ2-3	TRBD1	once
TGTGCCAGCAGCGCCGGGGTCCTCTTAAACACCATATATTTT	CASSAGVLLNTIYF	TRBV9	TRBJ1-3	-	-
TGCGCCAGCAGCTTGGGCGGCCCTGAAGCTTTCTTT	CASSLGGPEAFF	TRBV5-1	TRBJ1-1	-	-
TGCGCCAGCAGGGAGACTAGCGGGGGATCGAATACGCAGTATTTT	CASRETSGGSNTQYF	TRBV10-2	TRBJ2-3	TRBD2	-
TGTGCCAGCAGCCCCGCCGGCGGGTTAGCCTACGAGCAGTACTTC	CASSPAGGLAYEQYF	TRBV5-5	TRBJ2-7	-	-
TGCGCCAGCAGCTTGGCACAGGGAAGGGACGAGCAGTACTTC	CASSLAQGRDEQYF	TRBV5-1	TRBJ2-7	-	-